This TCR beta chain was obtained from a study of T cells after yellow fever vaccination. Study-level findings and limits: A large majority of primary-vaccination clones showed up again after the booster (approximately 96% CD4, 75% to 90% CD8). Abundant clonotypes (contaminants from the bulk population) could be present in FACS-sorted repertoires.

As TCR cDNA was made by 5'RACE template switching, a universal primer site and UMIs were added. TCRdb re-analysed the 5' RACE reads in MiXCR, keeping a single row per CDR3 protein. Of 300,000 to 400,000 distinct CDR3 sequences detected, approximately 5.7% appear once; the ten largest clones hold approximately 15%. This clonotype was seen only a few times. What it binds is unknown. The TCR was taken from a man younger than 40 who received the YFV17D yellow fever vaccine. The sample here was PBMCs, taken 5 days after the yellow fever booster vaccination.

CDR3 in amino acids: CSASSGGRVYEQYF. CDR3 nucleotide sequence: TGCAGTGCTTCCTCAGGGGGCCGGGTCTACGAGCAGTACTTC. This chain connects TRBV20-1 to TRBJ2-7; 8 nucleotides align to TRBD1. The CDR3 sequence is 14 residues long. V lost 5 bases to trimming and J lost 3 bases; unmatched junction nucleotides: 9. CDR1 and CDR2 (germline): DFQATT, SNEGSKA (reference sequence).